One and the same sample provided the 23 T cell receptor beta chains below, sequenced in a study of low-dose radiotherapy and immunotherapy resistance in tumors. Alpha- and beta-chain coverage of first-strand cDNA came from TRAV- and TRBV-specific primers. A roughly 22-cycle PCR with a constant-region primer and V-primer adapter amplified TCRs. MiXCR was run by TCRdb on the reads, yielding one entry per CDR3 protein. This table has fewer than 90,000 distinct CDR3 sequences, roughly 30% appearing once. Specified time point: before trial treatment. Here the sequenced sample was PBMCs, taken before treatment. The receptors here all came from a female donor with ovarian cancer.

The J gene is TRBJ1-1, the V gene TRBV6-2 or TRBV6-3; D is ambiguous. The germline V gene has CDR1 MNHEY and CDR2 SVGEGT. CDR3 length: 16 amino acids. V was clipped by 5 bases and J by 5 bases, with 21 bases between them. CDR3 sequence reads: CASSPRLFVGFTEAFF. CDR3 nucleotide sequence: TGTGCCAGCAGTCCCCGGCTTTTCGTAGGTTTTACTGAAGCTTTCTTT.

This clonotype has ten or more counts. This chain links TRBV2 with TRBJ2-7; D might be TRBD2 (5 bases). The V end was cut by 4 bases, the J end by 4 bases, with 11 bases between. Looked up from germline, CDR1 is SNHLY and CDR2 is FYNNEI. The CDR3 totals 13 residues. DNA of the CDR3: TGTGCCAGCAGTGGCCCGGACTGGTACGAGCAGTACTTC. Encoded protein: CASSGPDWYEQYF.

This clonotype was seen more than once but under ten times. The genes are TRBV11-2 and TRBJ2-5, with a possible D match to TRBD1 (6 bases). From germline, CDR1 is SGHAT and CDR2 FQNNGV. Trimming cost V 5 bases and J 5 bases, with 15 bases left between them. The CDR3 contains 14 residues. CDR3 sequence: CASSPWLRGETQYF. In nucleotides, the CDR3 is TGTGCCAGCAGCCCCTGGTTGAGGGGGGAGACCCAGTACTTC.

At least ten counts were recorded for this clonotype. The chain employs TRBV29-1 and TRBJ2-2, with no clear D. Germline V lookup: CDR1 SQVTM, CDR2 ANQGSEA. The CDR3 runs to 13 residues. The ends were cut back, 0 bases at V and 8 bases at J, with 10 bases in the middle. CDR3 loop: CSVEDLGRGELFF. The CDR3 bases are TGCAGCGTTGAAGATTTGGGCCGAGGGGAGCTGTTTTTT.

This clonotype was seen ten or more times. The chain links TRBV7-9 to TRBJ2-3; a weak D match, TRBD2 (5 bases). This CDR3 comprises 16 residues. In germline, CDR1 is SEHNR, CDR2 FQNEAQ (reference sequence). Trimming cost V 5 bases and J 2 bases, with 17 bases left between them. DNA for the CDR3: TGTGCCAGCAGCCCAACTAGTGGTTCGTACACAGATACGCAGTATTTT. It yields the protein CASSPTSGSYTDTQYF.

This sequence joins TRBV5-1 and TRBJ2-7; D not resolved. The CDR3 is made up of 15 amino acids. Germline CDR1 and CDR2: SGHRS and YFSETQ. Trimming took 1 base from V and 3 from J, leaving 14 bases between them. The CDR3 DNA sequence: TGCGCCAGCAGCTTGTCAGTTGGTCCCCTCTACGAGCAGTACTTC. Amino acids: CASSLSVGPLYEQYF.

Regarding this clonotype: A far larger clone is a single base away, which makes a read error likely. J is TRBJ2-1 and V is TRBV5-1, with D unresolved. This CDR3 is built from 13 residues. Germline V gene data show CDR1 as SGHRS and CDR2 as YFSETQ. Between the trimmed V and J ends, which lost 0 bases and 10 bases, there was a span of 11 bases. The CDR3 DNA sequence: TGCGCCAGCAGCTTGGGGTATATCTACGAGCAGTTCTTC. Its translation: CASSLGYIYEQFF.

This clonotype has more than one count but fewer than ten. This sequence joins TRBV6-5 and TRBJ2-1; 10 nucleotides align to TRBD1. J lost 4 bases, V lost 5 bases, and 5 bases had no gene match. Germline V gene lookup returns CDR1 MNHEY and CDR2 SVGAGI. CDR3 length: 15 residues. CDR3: CASSRQGARYNEQFF. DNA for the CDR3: TGTGCCAGCAGTCGACAGGGGGCACGGTACAATGAGCAGTTCTTC.

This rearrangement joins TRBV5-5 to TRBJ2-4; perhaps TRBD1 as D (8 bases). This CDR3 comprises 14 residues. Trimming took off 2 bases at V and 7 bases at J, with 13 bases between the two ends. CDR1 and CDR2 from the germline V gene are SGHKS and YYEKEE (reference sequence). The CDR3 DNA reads TGTGCCAGCAGCTTCGGACAGGGAGGGAACATTCAGTACTTC. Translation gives CASSFGQGGNIQYF.

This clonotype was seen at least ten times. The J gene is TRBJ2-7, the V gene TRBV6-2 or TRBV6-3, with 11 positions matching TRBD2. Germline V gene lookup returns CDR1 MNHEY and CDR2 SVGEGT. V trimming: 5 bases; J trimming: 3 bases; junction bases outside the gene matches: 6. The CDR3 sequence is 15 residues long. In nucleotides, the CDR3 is TGTGCCAGCAGTGCCAGACTAGCGGGATTCTACGAGCAGTACTTC. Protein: CASSARLAGFYEQYF.

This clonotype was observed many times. This chain's CDR3 is CASSQDGVRGYTF. As DNA, the CDR3 is TGTGCCAGCAGCCAAGACGGGGTACGTGGCTACACCTTC. The chain uses TRBV14 and TRBJ1-2; D not resolved. This CDR3 region has 13 residues. V was pared by 0 bases and J by 7 bases, with 9 bases between. CDR1 SGHDN and CDR2 FVKESK come from the germline V gene. Full variable domain (remainder filled in from reference TRBV14 and TRBJ1-2): EAGVTQFPSHSVIEKGQTVTLRCDPISGHDNLYWYRRVMGKEIKFLLHFVKESKQDESGMPNNRFLAERTGGTYSTLKVQPAELEDSGVYFCASSQDGVRGYTFGSGTRLTVV.

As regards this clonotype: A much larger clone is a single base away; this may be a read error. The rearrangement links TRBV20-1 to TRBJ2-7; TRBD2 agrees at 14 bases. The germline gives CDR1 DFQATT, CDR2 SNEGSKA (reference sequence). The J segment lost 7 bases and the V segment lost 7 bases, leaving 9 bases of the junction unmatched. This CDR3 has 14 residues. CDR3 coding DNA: TGCAGTGTGACTAGCGGGGGGGCCGTCGGTGAGCAGTACTTC. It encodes CSVTSGGAVGEQYF.

This CDR3 is CASRKEGAPQETQYF. CDR3 in DNA: TGTGCCAGCAGAAAAGAGGGGGCGCCCCAAGAGACCCAGTACTTC. V is TRBV6-2 or TRBV6-3 and J is TRBJ2-5; 7 nucleotides match TRBD1. From germline, CDR1 is MNHEY and CDR2 SVGEGT. With 6 bases clipped from V and 1 base from J, the junction kept 8 bases outside the gene matches. This CDR3 has 15 residues.

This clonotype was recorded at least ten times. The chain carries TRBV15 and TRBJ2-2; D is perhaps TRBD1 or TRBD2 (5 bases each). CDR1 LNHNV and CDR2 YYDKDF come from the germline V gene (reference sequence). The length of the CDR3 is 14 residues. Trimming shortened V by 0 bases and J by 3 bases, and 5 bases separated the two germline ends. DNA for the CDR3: TGTGCCACCAGCAGAGAGGGGGACACCGGGGAGCTGTTTTTT. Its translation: CATSREGDTGELFF.

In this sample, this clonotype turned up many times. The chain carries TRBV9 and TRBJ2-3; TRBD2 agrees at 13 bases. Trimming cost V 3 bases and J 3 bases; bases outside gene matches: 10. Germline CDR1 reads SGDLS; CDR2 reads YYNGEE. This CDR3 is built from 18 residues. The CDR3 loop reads CASSGLAGGRRGTDTQYF. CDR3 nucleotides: TGTGCCAGCAGCGGACTAGCGGGGGGCCGAAGGGGGACAGATACGCAGTATTTT.

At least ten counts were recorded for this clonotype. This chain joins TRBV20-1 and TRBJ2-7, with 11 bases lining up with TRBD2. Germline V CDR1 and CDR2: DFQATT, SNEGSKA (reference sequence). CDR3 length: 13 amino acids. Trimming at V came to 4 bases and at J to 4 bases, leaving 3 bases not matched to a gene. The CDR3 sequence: CSATLAGGYEQYF. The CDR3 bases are TGCAGTGCTACCCTAGCGGGAGGTTACGAGCAGTACTTC.

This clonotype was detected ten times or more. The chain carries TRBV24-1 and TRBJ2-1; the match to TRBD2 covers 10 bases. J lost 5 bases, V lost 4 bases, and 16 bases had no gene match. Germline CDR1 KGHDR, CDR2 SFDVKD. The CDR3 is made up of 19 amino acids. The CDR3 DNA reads TGTGCCACCAGTGACGCTAGTGGTACTAGCGGGGCGCCCAACAATGAGCAGTTCTTC. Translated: CATSDASGTSGAPNNEQFF.

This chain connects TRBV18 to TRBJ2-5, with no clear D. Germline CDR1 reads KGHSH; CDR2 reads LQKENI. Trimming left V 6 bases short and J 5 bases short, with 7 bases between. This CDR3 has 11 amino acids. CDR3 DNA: TGTGCCAGCTCCACCTTGGAGACCCAGTACTTC. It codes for CASSTLETQYF.

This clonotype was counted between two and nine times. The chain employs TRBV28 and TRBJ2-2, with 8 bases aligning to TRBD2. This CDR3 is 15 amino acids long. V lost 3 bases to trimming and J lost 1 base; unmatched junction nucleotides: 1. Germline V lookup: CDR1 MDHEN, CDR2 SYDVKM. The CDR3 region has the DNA TGTGCCAGCAGTTTCCTAGCGGGGAACACCGGGGAGCTGTTTTTT. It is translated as CASSFLAGNTGELFF.

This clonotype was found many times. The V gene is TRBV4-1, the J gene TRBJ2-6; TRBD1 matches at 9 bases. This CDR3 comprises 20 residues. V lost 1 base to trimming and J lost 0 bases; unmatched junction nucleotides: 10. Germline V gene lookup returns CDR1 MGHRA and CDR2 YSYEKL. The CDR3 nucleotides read TGCGCCAGCAGCCAAGGCGTGGACAGGGGAAGGTCCTCTGGGGCCAACGTCCTGACTTTC. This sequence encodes CASSQGVDRGRSSGANVLTF.

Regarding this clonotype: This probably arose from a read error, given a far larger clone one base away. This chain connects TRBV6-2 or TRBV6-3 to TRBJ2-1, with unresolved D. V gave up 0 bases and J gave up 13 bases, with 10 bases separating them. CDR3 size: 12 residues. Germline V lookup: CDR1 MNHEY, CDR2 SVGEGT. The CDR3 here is CASSYSMETQFF. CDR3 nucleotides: TGTGCCAGCAGTTACTCCATGGAGACCCAGTTCTTC.

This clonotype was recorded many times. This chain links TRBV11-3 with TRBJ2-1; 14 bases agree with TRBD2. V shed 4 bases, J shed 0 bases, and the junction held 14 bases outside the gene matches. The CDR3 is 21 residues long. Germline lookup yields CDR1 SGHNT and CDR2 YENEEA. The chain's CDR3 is CASSSPRSGLAGVSSYNEQFF. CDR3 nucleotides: TGTGCCAGCAGCTCCCCGAGGTCGGGACTAGCGGGAGTAAGCTCCTACAATGAGCAGTTCTTC.

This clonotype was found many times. CDR3 in DNA: TGTGCCAGCAGCTCCATGGGGCTGGACGAGCAGTACTTC. Translation gives CASSSMGLDEQYF. V and J are TRBV7-9 and TRBJ2-7; TRBD1 is a possible D gene (5 bases). V lost 4 bases and J lost 5, with 12 bases in between. Germline V CDR1 and CDR2: SEHNR, FQNEAQ (reference sequence). The CDR3 covers 13 residues.